These 14 T cell receptor beta chains share one sample of origin, sequenced in a study of OX40 agonist ivuxolimab in advanced cancers. Clones were read by immunoSEQ multiplex PCR, and TCRdb kept only the in-frame ones, dropping some. The sample holds tens of thousands of clones, nearly 85% seen once. This sample comprised CD4+ or CD8+ T cells sorted from blood, obtained in a trial of the OX40 agonist ivuxolimab. All receptors derive from an adult with an advanced solid tumor such as melanoma, head and neck, liver or kidney cancer.

The chain carries TRBV5-1 and TRBJ1-2; D remains ambiguous. Germline CDR1 is SGHRS and CDR2 is YFSETQ. The CDR3 has 16 residues. Trimming took 0 bases from V and 2 from J, leaving 14 bases between them. Written as DNA, the CDR3 is TGCGCCAGCAGCTTGGCCAGGTGGGAGAGAAACTATGGCTACACCTTC. Protein: CASSLARWERNYGYTF.

This clone came up once. This CDR3 is missing its conserved last phenylalanine or tryptophan, likely due to a read error. The DNA is left out, because the CDR3 cannot be placed on it with certainty; the CDR3 is given as TCRdb lists it. This chain joins TRBV19 and TRBJ2-6. The V gene's germline CDR1 is LNHDA and CDR2 SQIVND (reference sequence). Counting both end residues, the CDR3 totals 10 amino acids. The CDR3 here is CASSILEGSL.

The count of this clone is one. The chain links TRBV11-1 to TRBJ2-1, with D unclear. The CDR3 contains 14 residues. With 5 bases removed from V and 1 base from J, the gap between germline ends came to 9 bases. Germline-derived CDR1 and CDR2 are SGHAT and FQDESV (reference sequence). The CDR3 nucleotides read TGTGCCAGCAGCCCCGTAGGATCCTACAATGAGCAGTTCTTC. Its translation is CASSPVGSYNEQFF.

This clone was recorded a few times. The V gene is TRBV6-1, the J gene TRBJ1-1, with D uncertain. V gave up 2 bases and J gave up 7 bases, with 5 bases separating them. CDR3 size: 11 residues. Looked up from germline, CDR1 is MNHNS and CDR2 is SASEGT. CDR3 protein: CASSEFGEAFF. In DNA form, the CDR3 reads TGTGCCAGCAGTGAATTTGGTGAAGCTTTCTTT.

The chain couples TRBV28 to TRBJ1-4; tentative D call: TRBD1 (5 bases). The CDR3 has 17 residues. V dropped 5 bases and J dropped 2 bases, with 18 bases sitting between them. CDR1 MDHEN and CDR2 SYDVKM come from the germline V gene. The CDR3 protein is CASSMAGYQSTNEKLFF. CDR3 coding DNA: TGTGCCAGCAGTATGGCAGGGTATCAGTCGACTAATGAAAAACTGTTTTTT.

This chain uses TRBV5-1 with TRBJ1-1, with TRBD1 identical over 9 bases. This CDR3 has 15 amino acids. Trimming took 3 bases from V and 4 from J; bases not matched to a gene: 7. From germline, CDR1 is SGHRS and CDR2 YFSETQ. CDR3 nucleotide sequence: TGCGCCAGCAGCTCCTGGGGACAGGGAGGCACTGAAGCTTTCTTT. It yields the protein CASSSWGQGGTEAFF.

J is TRBJ2-2 and V is TRBV28, with 7 nucleotides matching TRBD1. Germline V gene sequence: CDR1 MDHEN, CDR2 SYDVKM. This CDR3 is 15 amino acids long. V gave up 7 bases and J gave up 5 bases; unmatched junction bases: 10. The CDR3 DNA reads TGTGCCAGCATGGAAGGGGGCGCCTGGACCGGGGAGCTGTTTTTT. Its protein is CASMEGGAWTGELFF.

V gene TRBV21-1 combines with J gene TRBJ1-5. TRBV21-1 represents a pseudogene. This CDR3 has 14 amino acids. This chain's CDR3 is CASSGGSSNQPQHF. In DNA, the CDR3 is TGTGCCAGCTCGGGGGGGAGTAGCAATCAGCCCCAGCATTTT.

The gene calls are TRBV9 and TRBJ2-1; 16 bases agree with TRBD2. Looked up from germline, CDR1 is SGDLS and CDR2 is YYNGEE. The V gene end was trimmed by 4 bases and the J gene end by 3 bases; junction bases not matched to a gene: 10. This CDR3 is built from 19 residues. The CDR3 DNA follows: TGTGCCAGCAGCCCATTGATGGGACTAGCGGGAGGGTTCTACAATGAGCAGTTCTTC. This sequence encodes CASSPLMGLAGGFYNEQFF.

The V gene is TRBV4-3, the J gene TRBJ1-4; 9 positions match TRBD1. CDR1 is LGHNA and CDR2 is YSLEER in the germline V gene. The V gene end was trimmed by 1 base and the J gene end by 7 bases; junction bases not matched to a gene: 7. The CDR3 runs to 16 residues. The CDR3 is CASSQGQRTGVEKLFF. CDR3 nucleotide sequence: TGCGCCAGCAGCCAAGGCCAACGGACAGGGGTTGAAAAACTGTTTTTT.

This chain connects TRBV30 to TRBJ2-5; 9 bases match TRBD2. This CDR3 spans 16 amino acids. CDR1 and CDR2 (germline): GTSNPN, SVGIG (reference sequence). Trimming at V came to 5 bases and at J to 5 bases, leaving 15 bases not matched to a gene. In DNA form, the CDR3 reads TGTGCCTGGCAGTGGCCGGCGGGGGGGCCCTGGGAGACCCAGTACTTC. This sequence encodes CAWQWPAGGPWETQYF.

This clone came up a few times. J is TRBJ2-7 and V is TRBV18; no clear D. Between the trimmed V and J ends, which lost 3 bases and 3 bases, there was a span of 12 bases. CDR1 and CDR2 from the germline V gene are KGHSH and LQKENI. The CDR3 spans 14 residues. CDR3 loop: CASSPSQVVYEQYF. As DNA, the CDR3 is TGTGCCAGCTCACCGTCGCAGGTCGTCTACGAGCAGTACTTC.

The chain combines TRBV6-1 with TRBJ2-7; D gene ambiguous. This CDR3 is built from 14 residues. From germline, CDR1 is MNHNS and CDR2 SASEGT. V gave up 0 bases and J gave up 0 bases, with 6 bases separating them. In DNA form, the CDR3 reads TGTGCCAGCAGTGAAGCGGTGAGCTCCTACGAGCAGTACTTC. It encodes CASSEAVSSYEQYF.

This chain links TRBV2 with TRBJ1-2; D unclear. Germline CDR1 is SNHLY and CDR2 is FYNNEI. V dropped 3 bases and J dropped 8 bases, with 16 bases sitting between them. The CDR3 length is 14 residues. CDR3 sequence reads: CASSDVKGAWGYTF. CDR3 nucleotides: TGTGCCAGCAGTGATGTAAAGGGAGCGTGGGGCTACACCTTC.